The subject of this entry is one T cell receptor beta chain. The target antigen is unknown. The entry originates in a study of T cells expressing NK-cell markers. The overall study: Underlying the TCR beta repertoires were sorted CD3+CD56+NKG2C+, CD3+CD56+NKG2C- and CD3+CD56-NKG2C+ T cells. Study-wide results and caveats: What remained unclear was the HCMV specificity of expanded NKG2C+ T cell clones.

TCRdb reprocessed the 5' RACE reads and reports one entry per CDR3 protein, with no DNA. The table lists around 470,000 distinct CDR3 sequences. This CDR3 comprises 16 residues. Germline assignment: CDR1 SGHDN and CDR2 FVKESK. Sequencing input: blood T cells: a sorted CD56 or NKG2C T cell subset, CD4+ or CD8+ T cells, or bulk PBMC T cells (not recorded which). This clonotype originated in a woman between 45 and 60 years old in good health. The chain couples TRBV14 to TRBJ2-3; as DNA is missing, the TRBD2 call by TCRdb cannot be tested. Here the CDR3 reads CASSQGSSEYTDTQYF.